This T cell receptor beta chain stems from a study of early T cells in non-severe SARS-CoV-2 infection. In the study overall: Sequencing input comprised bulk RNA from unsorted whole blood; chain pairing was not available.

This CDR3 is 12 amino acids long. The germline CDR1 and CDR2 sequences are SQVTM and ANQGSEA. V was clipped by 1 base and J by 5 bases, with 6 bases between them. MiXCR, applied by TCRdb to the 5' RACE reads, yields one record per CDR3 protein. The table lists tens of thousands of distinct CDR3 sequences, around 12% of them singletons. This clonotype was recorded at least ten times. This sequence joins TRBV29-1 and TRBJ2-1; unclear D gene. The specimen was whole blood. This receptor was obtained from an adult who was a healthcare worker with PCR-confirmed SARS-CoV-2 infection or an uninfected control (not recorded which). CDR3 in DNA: TGCAGCGTTGAAGGGGATAACAATGAGCAGTTCTTC. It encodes CSVEGDNNEQFF.